The present T cell receptor beta chain was sequenced within a study of regulatory T cells in long-lasting Graves disease. Study-wide results and limits: The small sample size may have reduced accuracy.

The time point is: newly diagnosed GD, antithyroid drugs for less than 3 months. Generation of the TCR library employed RNA extracted from PBMCs. The CDR3 totals 14 residues. V was clipped by 8 bases and J by 9 bases; unmatched bases: 9. Germline assignment: CDR1 SNHLY and CDR2 FYNNEI. The TCR beta library used iRepertoire HTBI primers with Arm-PCR amplification of CDR3. TCRdb reprocessed the multiplex PCR reads with MiXCR, giving one entry per CDR3 protein. Of some 250,000 distinct CDR3 sequences listed, approximately 16% are singletons. This clonotype has at least ten counts. Its antigen is unidentified.

The sequencing used peripheral blood mononuclear cells (PBMCs), collected at new diagnosis, from a patient treated with antithyroid drugs. J is TRBJ2-7 and V is TRBV2; 14 bases agree with TRBD2. The clonotype comes from a female donor with Graves disease. In DNA form, the CDR3 reads TGTGCCAGCGGGGGGACTAGCGGGAGATCAGTGCAGTACTTC. Encoded protein: CASGGTSGRSVQYF. Filled out from reference TRBV2 and TRBJ2-7, the complete variable domain reads EPEVTQTPSHQVTQMGQEVILRCVPISNHLYFYWYRQILGQKVEFLVSFYNNEISEKSEIFDDQFSVERPDGSNFTLKIRSTKLEDSAMYFCASGGTSGRSVQYFGPGTRLTVT.